The 20 T cell receptor beta chains reported below all come from one sample, sequenced in a study of blood T cell repertoires in COVID-19 (dated by TCRdb to 2020 to 2022). Receptor libraries were prepared by the immunoSEQ multiplex PCR assay. TCRdb took over this immuneACCESS table, retaining in-frame rearrangements with V and J assigned. Such tables are incomplete; in checked studies, under half of the missing clones stem from an unresolved V gene, and the remainder is unexplained. The sample includes about 68,000 clones, with 91% observed a single time. Roughly 7.3% of the sample is in the top ten clones. Sequencing input: peripheral blood. The source is a middle-aged man with COVID-19, enrolled during active disease.

The chain couples TRBV11-2 to TRBJ2-3; D might be TRBD1 (5 bases). The CDR3 is 12 amino acids. Trimming cost V 5 bases and J 5 bases, with 8 bases left between them. CDR1 and CDR2 (germline): SGHAT, FQNNGV. This CDR3 reads CASSPQGDTQYF. As DNA, the CDR3 is TGTGCCAGCAGCCCCCAGGGAGATACGCAGTATTTT.

The chain couples TRBV7-9 to TRBJ2-1; D is possibly TRBD2 (5 bases). The CDR3 contains 15 residues. V was clipped by 6 bases and J by 4 bases, with 16 bases between them. Germline-derived CDR1 and CDR2 are SEHNR and FQNEAQ (reference sequence). The CDR3 sequence: CASSPAGSEYNEQFF. The CDR3, as DNA: TGTGCCAGCAGTCCTGCGGGTTCGGAGTACAATGAGCAGTTCTTC.

The V gene is TRBV27, the J gene TRBJ1-1, with D possibly being TRBD1 (6 bases). Germline V CDR1 and CDR2: MNHEY, SMNVEV (reference sequence). Trimming cost V 6 bases and J 5 bases, with 10 bases left between them. This CDR3 has 12 amino acids. CDR3 sequence reads: CASSPQGTEAFF. CDR3 sequence (DNA): TGTGCCAGCAGCCCCCAGGGGACTGAAGCTTTCTTT.

This chain uses TRBV3-1 (or the pseudogene TRBV3-2) with TRBJ1-4; D possibly corresponds to TRBD1 (5 bases). Trimming shortened V by 5 bases and J by 4 bases, and 17 bases separated the two germline ends. Germline V lookup: CDR1 LGHDT, CDR2 YNNKEL (reference sequence). CDR3 size: 16 residues. CDR3 protein: CASSKGPGGGNEKLFF. The CDR3 nucleotides read TGTGCCAGCAGCAAAGGCCCGGGGGGGGGTAATGAAAAACTGTTTTTT.

J is TRBJ2-3 and V is TRBV2; TRBD1 matches 9 bases. CDR1 SNHLY and CDR2 FYNNEI come from the germline V gene. This CDR3 has 16 amino acids. Trimming took 5 bases from V and 2 from J; bases not matched to a gene: 8. CDR3: CASSTIGQGNTDTQYF. CDR3 bases: TGTGCCAGCAGTACAATAGGACAGGGGAACACAGATACGCAGTATTTT.

This sequence joins TRBV3-1 (or the pseudogene TRBV3-2) and TRBJ1-1; 7 positions match TRBD1. After removal of 6 bases from V and 1 base from J, the junction contained 2 bases not matched to a gene. The CDR3 is 13 residues long. Germline V gene sequence: CDR1 LGHDT, CDR2 YNNKEL (reference sequence). CDR3 residues: CASRPGGNTEAFF. The CDR3 DNA sequence: TGTGCCAGCAGACCAGGGGGGAACACTGAAGCTTTCTTT.

V is TRBV4-2 and J is TRBJ2-3, with TRBD2 identical over 11 bases. CDR3 length: 15 residues. The germline V gene has CDR1 LGHNA and CDR2 YNFKEQ. V lost 4 bases to trimming and J lost 7 bases; unmatched junction nucleotides: 7. The CDR3 region is CASSPRLAGIYTQYF. The CDR3 DNA reads as TGTGCCAGCAGCCCTCGACTAGCGGGGATTTATACGCAGTATTTT.

This clone has a single count. The chain is built from TRBV3-1 (or the pseudogene TRBV3-2) and TRBJ1-1; 10 bases are a match to TRBD1. The germline V gene encodes CDR1 LGHDT and CDR2 YNNKEL (reference sequence). The CDR3 runs 14 residues. The junction had 5 bases not matched to a gene; V was cut back by 5 bases and J by 5 bases. CDR3 in amino acids: CASSATGGRTEAFF. CDR3 coding DNA: TGTGCCAGCAGCGCGACAGGGGGCAGGACTGAAGCTTTCTTT.

The V gene is TRBV6-1, the J gene TRBJ2-7, with 9 positions matching TRBD2. The CDR3 is 15 residues long. From germline, CDR1 is MNHNS and CDR2 SASEGT. J gave up 3 bases and V 5 bases, and 8 bases lay outside the gene matches. CDR3 region: CASSPSGGRGYEQYF. The DNA for the CDR3 is TGTGCCAGCAGTCCAAGCGGGGGGCGGGGCTACGAGCAGTACTTC.

The gene calls are TRBV7-6 and TRBJ2-1, with 9 bases fitting TRBD1. The J segment lost 7 bases and the V segment lost 5 bases, leaving 9 bases of the junction unmatched. The CDR3 contains 15 residues. Germline values: CDR1 SGHVS, CDR2 FNYEAQ. CDR3 amino acids: CASSPRTGVWNEQFF. In nucleotides, the CDR3 is TGTGCCAGCAGCCCAAGGACAGGGGTGTGGAATGAGCAGTTCTTC.

This chain joins TRBV28 and TRBJ1-1; possible D gene TRBD1, 5 bases. In germline, CDR1 is MDHEN, CDR2 SYDVKM. The CDR3 has 14 residues. Trimming cost V 6 bases and J 5 bases, with 16 bases left between them. CDR3 sequence reads: CASRPPLKGTEAFF. CDR3 sequence (DNA): TGTGCCAGCAGGCCTCCCTTGAAGGGGACTGAAGCTTTCTTT. Supplemented by reference TRBV28 and TRBJ1-1, the full variable domain reads DVKVTQSSRYLVKRTGEKVFLECVQDMDHENMFWYRQDPGLGLRLIYFSYDVKMKEKGDIPEGYSVSREKKERFSLILESASTNQTSMYLCASRPPLKGTEAFFGQGTRLTVV.

V is TRBV6-5 and J is TRBJ2-1; D is possibly TRBD1 (6 bases). The V gene's germline CDR1 is MNHEY and CDR2 SVGAGI. Trimming cost V 6 bases and J 0 bases, with 12 bases left between them. The CDR3 consists of 15 residues. CDR3 bases: TGTGCCAGCAGCACAATGACAGGCTCCTACAATGAGCAGTTCTTC. It codes for CASSTMTGSYNEQFF.

V and J are TRBV10-3 and TRBJ2-3, with 10 bases fitting TRBD1. Trimming at V came to 4 bases and at J to 4 bases, leaving 2 bases not matched to a gene. The CDR3 has 14 amino acids. From germline, CDR1 is ENHRY and CDR2 SYGVKD. CDR3 DNA sequence: TGTGCCATCAGTGGGGACAGGGGCGCAGATACGCAGTATTTT. Translating gives CAISGDRGADTQYF.

The chain is built from TRBV4-1 and TRBJ1-3; D may be TRBD1 (6 bases). This CDR3 region has 15 residues. The V gene lost 4 bases and the J gene lost 4 bases, with 14 bases spanning the gap. Germline V lookup: CDR1 MGHRA, CDR2 YSYEKL. The CDR3, as DNA: TGCGCCAGCAGCCCTGGGGACATCAGGGGAAACACCATATATTTT. This gives the protein CASSPGDIRGNTIYF.

This rearrangement joins TRBV7-9 to TRBJ1-2; TRBD1 matches at 9 bases. Germline-derived CDR1 and CDR2 are SEHNR and FQNEAQ (reference sequence). The CDR3 sequence is 16 residues long. V lost 0 bases to trimming and J lost 6 bases; unmatched junction nucleotides: 8. CDR3 DNA: TGTGCCAGCAGCTTAGCGTGGGCGGGACAGGGCGATGGCTACACCTTC. Translating gives CASSLAWAGQGDGYTF.

The chain couples TRBV28 to TRBJ1-5, with 7 bases lining up with TRBD1. This CDR3 comprises 14 residues. The junction had 7 bases not matched to a gene; V was cut back by 8 bases and J by 3 bases. Germline CDR1 MDHEN, CDR2 SYDVKM. CDR3 nucleotides: TGTGCCAGCTCCCGGGACAGAGACAATCAGCCCCAGCATTTT. It translates to CASSRDRDNQPQHF.

This clone came up once. The rearrangement links TRBV5-4 to TRBJ2-7; 7 nucleotides match TRBD1. With 3 bases clipped from V and 4 bases from J, the junction kept 1 base outside the gene matches. Germline CDR1 is SGHNT and CDR2 is YYREEE (reference sequence). This CDR3 comprises 12 residues. The CDR3 is CASSWDSYEQYF. The CDR3, as DNA: TGTGCCAGCAGCTGGGACAGTTACGAGCAGTACTTC.

The rearrangement joins TRBV7-2 to TRBJ1-4; 7 nucleotides align to TRBD1. CDR1 and CDR2 from the germline V gene are SGHTA and FQGNSA. The V and J ends lost 3 bases and 8 bases, in that order; junction bases with no gene match: 12. This CDR3 has 16 amino acids. In DNA, the CDR3 is TGTGCCAGCAGCTTGACGACAGGGCCTCAAGGGGAAAAACTGTTTTTT. Amino acids: CASSLTTGPQGEKLFF.

The genes are TRBV24-1 and TRBJ2-5; tentative D call: TRBD1 (6 bases). From germline, CDR1 is KGHDR and CDR2 SFDVKD. CDR3 size: 17 residues. V was shortened by 0 bases and J by 5 bases, with 18 bases between the two germline ends. CDR3 nucleotide sequence: TGTGCCACCAGTGATTTGCCCGGAAGGGGCAGGGGTGAGACCCAGTACTTC. Amino acids: CATSDLPGRGRGETQYF.

V and J are TRBV18 and TRBJ2-3, with D perhaps TRBD1 (5 bases). The V end lost 2 bases, the J end lost 7 bases, and 13 bases lay between the germline ends. CDR3 length: 14 residues. Germline V gene lookup returns CDR1 KGHSH and CDR2 LQKENI. The CDR3 region is CASSPTGPEYTQYF. The CDR3 coding sequence is TGTGCCAGCTCACCAACAGGCCCGGAGTATACGCAGTATTTT.